One and the same sample provided the 16 T cell receptor beta chains below, sequenced in a study of ipilimumab plus nivolumab after autologous stem cell transplantation. Sequencing was performed with immunoSEQ multiplex PCR; in TCRdb, only in-frame clones are kept and a portion is missing. The sample includes 22,000 or so clones, under 75% of them seen just once. Sequences were derived from PBMCs, sampled in a trial of ipilimumab plus nivolumab as post-transplant consolidation. These receptors were obtained from a male donor with diffuse large B-cell lymphoma.

This clone was counted between two and nine times. The chain carries TRBV27 and TRBJ2-1; either TRBD1 or TRBD2 may fit D (5 bases each). CDR1 MNHEY and CDR2 SMNVEV come from the germline V gene (reference sequence). This CDR3 region has 14 residues. Trimming shortened V by 3 bases and J by 4 bases, and 10 bases separated the two germline ends. The CDR3 region has the DNA TGTGCCAGCAGTTTGGAGGACAATTACAATGAGCAGTTCTTC. It yields the protein CASSLEDNYNEQFF.

This chain connects TRBV27 to TRBJ2-3, with D hard to call. Trimming took 3 bases from V and 5 from J, leaving 15 bases between them. The CDR3 runs to 15 residues. Germline loops: CDR1 MNHEY, CDR2 SMNVEV (reference sequence). The CDR3 nucleotides read TGTGCCAGCAGTTTTACCGCGGCACCGGGAGATACGCAGTATTTT. This encodes CASSFTAAPGDTQYF.

This clone was seen only a few times. The chain is built from TRBV6-6 and TRBJ1-1; D is ambiguous. CDR3 size: 13 residues. Germline V CDR1 and CDR2: MNHNY, SVGAGI (reference sequence). Trimming stripped 2 bases from V and 4 bases from J, with 8 bases between. The CDR3: CASSYGATTEAFF. The CDR3 bases are TGTGCCAGCAGTTACGGAGCAACCACTGAAGCTTTCTTT.

The CDR3: CASSIEAGAEAFF. DNA for the CDR3: TGTGCCAGTAGTATCGAGGCAGGCGCTGAAGCTTTCTTT. The chain combines TRBV19 with TRBJ1-1; D is unclear. CDR3 size: 13 residues. Deletions cut 3 bases from V and 6 bases from J, with 11 bases between. Germline CDR1 and CDR2: LNHDA and SQIVND (reference sequence). The full variable domain, its missing parts supplied by reference TRBV19 and TRBJ1-1, is DGGITQSPKYLFRKEGQNVTLSCEQNLNHDAMYWYRQDPGQGLRLIYYSQIVNDFQKGDIAEGYSVSREKKESFPLTVTSAQKNPTAFYLCASSIEAGAEAFFGQGTRLTVV.

CDR3 DNA: TGTGCCAGCAGCCCGAAGGGACAGACTAACTATGGCTACACCTTC. This gives the protein CASSPKGQTNYGYTF. The J gene is TRBJ1-2, the V gene TRBV5-4, with 7 nucleotides matching TRBD1. The CDR3 is 15 residues long. Germline CDR1 and CDR2: SGHNT and YYREEE (reference sequence). Trimming took 4 bases from V and 0 from J; bases not matched to a gene: 6. Full variable domain (outside the CDR3, taken from reference TRBV5-4 and TRBJ1-2): ETGVTQSPTHLIKTRGQQVTLRCSSQSGHNTVSWYQQALGQGPQFIFQYYREEENGRGNFPPRFSGLQFPNYSSELNVNALELDDSALYLCASSPKGQTNYGYTFGSGTRLTVV.

This clone was recorded many times. This same CDR3 is encoded by further DNA sequences in the sample. This chain joins TRBV7-3 and TRBJ2-3; 7 positions agree with TRBD2. This CDR3 comprises 15 residues. V shed 5 bases and J 0 bases; nucleotides not matched to a gene: 5. Germline CDR1 SGHTA, CDR2 FQGTGA. The CDR3 DNA reads as TGTGCCAGCAGCCGACTAGCCCTGAGCACAGATACGCAGTATTTT. It specifies CASSRLALSTDTQYF.

The rearrangement joins TRBV6-5 to TRBJ1-1, with a possible D match to TRBD1 (5 bases). Trimming cost V 7 bases and J 2 bases, with 14 bases left between them. Germline-derived CDR1 and CDR2 are MNHEY and SVGAGI. This CDR3 is built from 14 residues. The CDR3 DNA reads TGTGCCAGCAATCGACCCGGGGGTAACACTGAAGCTTTCTTT. As protein: CASNRPGGNTEAFF.

This clone was counted only a few times. The rearrangement links TRBV6-1 to TRBJ2-7; the match to TRBD2 covers 9 bases. Germline CDR1 and CDR2: MNHNS and SASEGT. The CDR3 totals 15 residues. The V gene end was trimmed by 0 bases and the J gene end by 4 bases; junction bases not matched to a gene: 4. CDR3 in amino acids: CASSEAGTSSYEQYF. The CDR3 coding sequence is TGTGCCAGCAGTGAAGCGGGGACTAGCAGTTACGAGCAGTACTTC.

This sequence joins TRBV29-1 and TRBJ2-1; tentative D call: TRBD2 (5 bases). CDR3 length: 11 amino acids. The V end lost 3 bases, the J end lost 9 bases, and 9 bases lay between the germline ends. CDR1 and CDR2 from the germline V gene are SQVTM and ANQGSEA. CDR3 in amino acids: CSVDSGGEQFF. CDR3 in DNA: TGCAGCGTTGACAGCGGAGGTGAGCAGTTCTTC.

This chain links TRBV30 with TRBJ2-2, with 13 bases aligning to TRBD2. V lost 5 bases to trimming and J lost 2 bases; unmatched junction nucleotides: 8. The CDR3 covers 17 residues. Per the germline V gene, CDR1 is GTSNPN and CDR2 is SVGIG (reference sequence). The CDR3 sequence: CAWAGTSGVANTGELFF. The CDR3 nucleotides read TGTGCCTGGGCCGGGACTAGCGGGGTCGCCAACACCGGGGAGCTGTTTTTT. Using reference TRBV30 and TRBJ2-2 for the parts outside the CDR3, the full variable domain is SQTIHQWPATLVQPVGSPLSLECTVEGTSNPNLYWYRQAAGRGLQLLFYSVGIGQISSEVPQNLSASRPQDRQFILSSKKLLLSDSGFYLCAWAGTSGVANTGELFFGEGSRLTVL.

The V call is TRBV2, the J call TRBJ2-7, with D unresolved. CDR3 length: 12 amino acids. Germline assignment: CDR1 SNHLY and CDR2 FYNNEI. V gave up 11 bases and J gave up 0 bases, with 11 bases separating them. CDR3 DNA sequence: TGTGCCGCCAAGGACGACTCCTACGAGCAGTACTTC. Its protein is CAAKDDSYEQYF.

The genes are TRBV7-7 and TRBJ2-5; D may correspond to TRBD1 or TRBD2 (7 bases each). The germline V gene encodes CDR1 SSHAT and CDR2 FNYEAQ (reference sequence). This CDR3 contains 14 residues. The CDR3 spells CASSRGGDQETQYF. CDR3 nucleotide sequence: TGTGCTAGCTCCAGGGGGGGGGACCAAGAGACCCAGTACTTC.

The V call is TRBV11-3, the J call TRBJ2-3; no clear D gene. V was clipped by 5 bases and J by 0 bases, with 18 bases between them. From germline, CDR1 is SGHNT and CDR2 YENEEA. CDR3 size: 17 residues. The CDR3 sequence: CASSPEVADTSTDTQYF. The CDR3 bases are TGTGCCAGCAGCCCCGAGGTAGCTGACACTAGCACAGATACGCAGTATTTT.

The table lists this clone with a count of one. The J gene is TRBJ1-2, the V gene TRBV4-1, with unresolved D. Germline loops: CDR1 MGHRA, CDR2 YSYEKL. The CDR3 is made up of 14 amino acids. V was clipped by 0 bases and J by 6 bases, with 11 bases between them. The CDR3 nucleotides are TGCGCCAGCAGCCAAGAGCGGTCGGGTGATGGCTACACCTTC. Encoded protein: CASSQERSGDGYTF.

The genes are TRBV6-1 and TRBJ1-1; D is unclear. This CDR3 comprises 14 residues. Germline values: CDR1 MNHNS, CDR2 SASEGT. V was shortened by 6 bases and J by 6 bases, with 17 bases between the two germline ends. The chain's CDR3 is CASRRRVGRAEAFF. The CDR3 DNA follows: TGTGCCAGCAGGCGAAGGGTCGGTCGGGCTGAAGCTTTCTTT.

V usage is TRBV7-9 and J usage is TRBJ1-6; tentatively, D is TRBD1 (5 bases). Trimming shortened V by 2 bases and J by 8 bases, and 10 bases separated the two germline ends. The germline V gene has CDR1 SEHNR and CDR2 FQNEAQ (reference sequence). The CDR3 has 14 residues. CDR3 amino acids: CASSLLGGDSPLHF. In DNA, the CDR3 is TGTGCCAGCAGCTTACTTGGGGGAGATTCACCCCTCCACTTT.